The 25 T cell receptor beta chains given below trace back to one sample, sequenced in a study of T-cell reconstitution after alpha-beta-depleted transplantation in children (dated by TCRdb to 2016 to 2017). The library was made by PCR. These reads were obtained on an Illumina HiSeq 2500. Molecular barcoding was employed in the preparation of TCR libraries, with unique molecular identifiers being used to normalize TCRbeta repertoire quantification. TCRdb trimmed the raw reads at Q25, called clones with MiXCR and kept productive beta chains. Rows with one shared CDR3 protein collapse into an entry with the most common genes and DNA. The sample data list hundreds of thousands of distinct CDR3 sequences, and approximately 10% of these were observed just once. The ten largest account for about 4.2% of the sample. This sample comprised PBMCs from the stem cell graft donor, obtained from the stem cell graft. The receptors derive from a human donor who donated a stem cell graft to a child with acute myeloid leukemia.

This clonotype has ten or more counts. The chain carries TRBV6-6 and TRBJ2-1; no clear D gene. V lost 6 bases and J 8 bases, leaving 8 bases between the germline ends. The CDR3 is 11 residues long. In germline, CDR1 is MNHNY, CDR2 SVGAGI (reference sequence). The CDR3 region is CASSPLYEQFF. In nucleotides, the CDR3 is TGTGCCAGCAGCCCCCTATATGAGCAGTTCTTC.

This clonotype was detected many times. CDR3 loop: CASSQDLAPGELFF. In DNA form, the CDR3 reads TGTGCCAGCAGCCAAGATTTGGCGCCCGGGGAGCTGTTTTTT. J is TRBJ2-2 and V is TRBV3-1; the D is unclear. V was clipped by 0 bases and J by 6 bases, with 8 bases between them. The CDR3 contains 14 residues. Germline CDR1 and CDR2: LGHDT and YNNKEL (reference sequence). The variable domain in full, with the rest retrieved from reference TRBV3-1 and TRBJ2-2, is DTAVSQTPKYLVTQMGNDKSIKCEQNLGHDTMYWYKQDSKKFLKIMFSYNNKELIINETVPNRFSPKSPDKAHLNLHINSLELGDSAVYFCASSQDLAPGELFFGEGSRLTVL.

This rearrangement joins TRBV6-2 or TRBV6-3 to TRBJ2-1, with no clear D. The CDR3 loop spans 16 amino acids. Germline assignment: CDR1 MNHEY and CDR2 SVGEGT. Trimming removed 0 bases from V and 8 bases from J, with 17 bases in between. DNA of the CDR3: TGTGCCAGCAGTTACTCGATGCGGTTTGGTAACGATGAGCAGTTCTTC. Translating gives CASSYSMRFGNDEQFF.

This clonotype was recorded many times. The V and J genes are TRBV5-1 and TRBJ2-5, with D tentatively TRBD1 or TRBD2 (5 bases each). This CDR3 comprises 14 residues. Trimming stripped 3 bases from V and 2 bases from J, with 11 bases between. Germline V gene data show CDR1 as SGHRS and CDR2 as YFSETQ. CDR3: CASSSGTYQETQYF. In nucleotides, the CDR3 is TGCGCCAGCAGCTCGGGGACCTATCAAGAGACCCAGTACTTC.

There are a few counts of this clonotype. This chain uses TRBV20-1 with TRBJ2-5, with 7 bases lining up with TRBD2. V trimming: 6 bases; J trimming: 3 bases; junction bases outside the gene matches: 10. Germline CDR1 and CDR2: DFQATT and SNEGSKA (reference sequence). The CDR3 runs 14 residues. The CDR3: CSARGGKGEETQYF. CDR3 in DNA: TGCAGTGCCCGGGGAGGGAAGGGCGAAGAGACCCAGTACTTC.

The chain links TRBV4-3 to TRBJ2-7, with 8 bases aligning to TRBD2. J was trimmed by 2 bases and V by 0 bases; bases with no gene match: 3. Per germline, CDR1 LGHNA and CDR2 YSLEER. The CDR3 consists of 15 residues. The CDR3 DNA is TGCGCCAGCAGCCAAGAGAATAGCGGGACCTACGAGCAGTACTTC. Its protein product is CASSQENSGTYEQYF.

This chain connects TRBV5-1 to TRBJ2-1, with 10 bases identical to TRBD2. With 7 bases clipped from V and 9 bases from J, the junction kept 13 bases outside the gene matches. Germline lookup yields CDR1 SGHRS and CDR2 YFSETQ. The CDR3 runs 15 residues. The CDR3: CASELLAGNGGEQFF. In nucleotides, the CDR3 is TGCGCCAGCGAACTACTAGCGGGGAACGGGGGTGAGCAGTTCTTC.

The V call is TRBV21-1, the J call TRBJ2-7; the table's D call of TRBD1 was not tested on the DNA. TRBV21-1 is a known pseudogene. CDR3 length: 15 residues. As DNA, the CDR3 is TGTGCCAGCAGCAAAGAGACAGGGGGCGAATCCGAGCAGTACTTC. Translation gives CASSKETGGESEQYF.

This sequence joins TRBV5-1 and TRBJ1-5, with 8 bases fitting TRBD1. Germline V gene data show CDR1 as SGHRS and CDR2 as YFSETQ. CDR3 length: 14 residues. The CDR3 coding sequence is TGCGCTAGATCGGACAGGGATAGCAATCAGCCCCAGCATTTT. Protein product: CARSDRDSNQPQHF.

V usage is TRBV25-1 and J usage is TRBJ1-3; tentative D call: TRBD1 (5 bases). The germline V gene encodes CDR1 MGHDK and CDR2 SYGVNS. The V gene lost 0 bases and the J gene lost 0 bases, with 9 bases spanning the gap. The CDR3 totals 16 residues. The CDR3 spells CASSEYSGASGNTIYF. In nucleotides, the CDR3 is TGTGCCAGCAGTGAATATAGCGGGGCCTCTGGAAACACCATATATTTT. The full variable domain, completed using reference TRBV25-1 and TRBJ1-3, is EADIYQTPRYLVIGTGKKITLECSQTMGHDKMYWYQQDPGMELHLIHYSYGVNSTEKGDLSSESTVSRIRTEHFPLTLESARPSHTSQYLCASSEYSGASGNTIYFGEGSWLTVV.

The chain is built from TRBV29-1 and TRBJ2-1, with D perhaps TRBD1 (6 bases). V lost 3 bases, J lost 4 bases, and 10 bases lay in between. The CDR3 is made up of 13 amino acids. From germline, CDR1 is SQVTM and CDR2 ANQGSEA. CDR3 residues: CSVDGRGYNEQFF. CDR3 coding DNA: TGCAGCGTTGACGGCAGGGGATACAATGAGCAGTTCTTC.

Ten or more counts support this clonotype. The chain couples TRBV28 to TRBJ2-6; TRBD1 is a possible D gene (5 bases). The CDR3 length is 16 residues. The V end lost 9 bases, the J end lost 3 bases, and 18 bases lay between the germline ends. Germline V gene lookup returns CDR1 MDHEN and CDR2 SYDVKM. The DNA for the CDR3 is TGTGCCAGTCTTCAGGGTCTACGTAGTGGGGCCAACGTCCTGACTTTC. Protein sequence: CASLQGLRSGANVLTF.

As to this clonotype: One end of the junction is discordant with germline, which a read error may explain. V and J are TRBV4-3 and TRBJ2-5, with TRBD2 identical over 11 bases. The length of the CDR3 is 12 residues. CDR1 is LGHNA, CDR2 YSLEER, per germline. The CDR3 spells CASSQDSGRGRF. The CDR3 coding sequence is TGCGCCAGCAGCCAAGATAGCGGGAGGGGAAGGTTC.

The chain has TRBV6-1 and TRBJ2-2; D not certain. V was trimmed by 6 bases and J by 6 bases, leaving 14 bases between them. The V gene's germline CDR1 is MNHNS and CDR2 SASEGT. The CDR3 is 14 amino acids. For the CDR3, the DNA is TGTGCCAGCAGCCCGGCCCCGGGCGCCGGGGAGCTGTTTTTT. This gives the protein CASSPAPGAGELFF.

J is TRBJ1-5 and V is TRBV7-8; tentative D call: TRBD1 (6 bases). This CDR3 is built from 15 residues. V lost 5 bases and J 1 base, leaving 12 bases between the germline ends. Per germline, CDR1 SGHVS and CDR2 FQNEAQ. The CDR3 nucleotides read TGTGCCAGCAGCCGGGACATCCTAAGCAATCAGCCCCAGCATTTT. It yields the protein CASSRDILSNQPQHF.

This clonotype was counted many times. The chain has TRBV4-2 and TRBJ2-7; the D is unclear. CDR1 and CDR2 from the germline V gene are LGHNA and YNFKEQ. The CDR3 covers 13 residues. Trimming stripped 0 bases from V and 4 bases from J, with 7 bases between. CDR3 sequence reads: CASSQDGSYEQYF. CDR3 in DNA: TGTGCCAGCAGCCAAGATGGATCTTACGAGCAGTACTTC.

The chain couples TRBV28 to TRBJ2-7; perhaps TRBD2 as D (5 bases). The V and J ends lost 1 base and 5 bases respectively, with 9 bases between them. The V gene's germline CDR1 is MDHEN and CDR2 SYDVKM. The CDR3 extends over 13 amino acids. The DNA for the CDR3 is TGTGCCAGCAGTTTATCGGTCGGGGACGAGCAGTACTTC. It is translated as CASSLSVGDEQYF.

J is TRBJ2-1 and V is TRBV20-1; D is unclear. Germline CDR1 and CDR2: DFQATT and SNEGSKA (reference sequence). With 5 bases removed from V and 3 bases from J, the gap between germline ends came to 17 bases. This CDR3 has 15 residues. The CDR3 DNA sequence: TGCAGTGCTGAAGAGGAAGGAAAGAGCTACAATGAGCAGTTCTTC. Its protein is CSAEEEGKSYNEQFF.

This clonotype was observed at least ten times. This chain links TRBV15 with TRBJ2-1, with TRBD2 identical over 8 bases. Germline V gives CDR1 LNHNV, CDR2 YYDKDF (reference sequence). This CDR3 is 15 amino acids long. Trimming at V came to 0 bases and at J to 6 bases, leaving 4 bases not matched to a gene. CDR3 region: CATSRDGLALNEQFF. The DNA of the CDR3 is TGTGCCACCAGCAGAGACGGACTAGCCCTCAATGAGCAGTTCTTC.

The rearrangement links TRBV5-5 to TRBJ2-2, with D uncertain. The length of the CDR3 is 15 residues. CDR1 is SGHKS and CDR2 is YYEKEE in the germline V gene (reference sequence). The V end lost 2 bases, the J end lost 1 base, and 9 bases lay between the germline ends. CDR3 sequence: CASSLRYGNTGELFF. CDR3 DNA: TGTGCCAGCAGCTTACGGTACGGGAACACCGGGGAGCTGTTTTTT.

The chain recombines TRBV7-2 with TRBJ2-7; no definite D call. Trimming pared 1 base from V and 4 bases from J, leaving 8 bases between. CDR1 is SGHTA, CDR2 FQGNSA, per germline. The CDR3 consists of 13 residues. CDR3 sequence (DNA): TGTGCCAGCAGCTTAGTTGTCGGGTACGAGCAGTACTTC. Its protein is CASSLVVGYEQYF.

This clonotype was seen a handful of times. One junction end disagrees with the germline gene, perhaps due to a read error. This CDR3 reads CSIDRGGFAYTF. The CDR3 DNA sequence: TGCAGCATTGACAGAGGAGGGTTTGCCTACACCTTC. V gene TRBV29-1 combines with J gene TRBJ1-2, with a weak D call TRBD1 (5 bases). The V gene's germline CDR1 is SQVTM and CDR2 ANQGSEA. There are 12 residues in the CDR3.

Ten or more counts support this clonotype. The rearrangement joins TRBV29-1 to TRBJ2-3; possible D gene TRBD2, 6 bases. V dropped 3 bases and J dropped 9 bases, with 16 bases sitting between them. Germline V gives CDR1 SQVTM, CDR2 ANQGSEA. The CDR3 is made up of 13 amino acids. The CDR3 region has the DNA TGCAGCGTTGATTTCGGGGGTATTGGGACGCAGTATTTT. Protein sequence: CSVDFGGIGTQYF.

The chain employs TRBV5-1 and TRBJ2-7; TRBD1 agrees at 7 bases. Per germline, CDR1 SGHRS and CDR2 YFSETQ. V shed 4 bases, J shed 5 bases, and the junction held 12 bases outside the gene matches. The CDR3 is 15 amino acids. CDR3: CASSPTPAGTDEQYF. Here the CDR3 DNA reads TGCGCCAGCAGCCCCACCCCGGCCGGGACAGACGAGCAGTACTTC.

This chain joins TRBV7-2 and TRBJ2-3; 11 positions agree with TRBD2. Losses at the gene ends were 3 bases for V and 5 bases for J; bases not matched to a gene: 7. Germline V gives CDR1 SGHTA, CDR2 FQGNSA. This CDR3 has 16 residues. As DNA, the CDR3 is TGTGCCAGCAGCTTGGGGACTAGCGGTTTCGGAGATACGCAGTATTTT. Residues: CASSLGTSGFGDTQYF.